This entry describes one TCR beta chain. The data were produced by immunoSEQ multiplex PCR, yet TCRdb's version contains in-frame clones alone and is incomplete. There are roughly 45,000 clones in the sample; 85% to 90% occur only once, and over 4.5% lies in the top ten. From germline, CDR1 is LGHNT and CDR2 FRNRAP. V dropped 1 base and J dropped 4; count of bases not matched to a gene: 4. The length of the CDR3 is 15 residues. This sample is part of a study of blood T cell repertoires in COVID-19. The sequencing input was peripheral blood. The chain links TRBV12-5 to TRBJ1-1, with 9 bases lining up with TRBD1. This receptor was taken from a woman aged 55-69 years with acute or convalescent COVID-19. Here the CDR3 DNA reads TGTGCTAGTGGTTTGGCTAGACAGGGGGTCACTGAAGCTTTCTTT. Its translation: CASGLARQGVTEAFF.